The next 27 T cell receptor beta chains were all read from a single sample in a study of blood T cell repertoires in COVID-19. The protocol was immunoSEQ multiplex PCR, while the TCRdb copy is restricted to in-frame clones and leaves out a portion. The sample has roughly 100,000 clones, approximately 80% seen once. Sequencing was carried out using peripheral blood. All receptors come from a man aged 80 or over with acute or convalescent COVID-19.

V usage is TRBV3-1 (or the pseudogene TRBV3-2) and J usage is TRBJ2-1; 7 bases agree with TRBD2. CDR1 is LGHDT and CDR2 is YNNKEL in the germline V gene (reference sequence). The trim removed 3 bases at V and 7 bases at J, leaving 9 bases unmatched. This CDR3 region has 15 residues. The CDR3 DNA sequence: TGTGCCAGCAGCCATTTGGGGGAGGGATGGAATGAGCAGTTCTTC. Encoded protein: CASSHLGEGWNEQFF.

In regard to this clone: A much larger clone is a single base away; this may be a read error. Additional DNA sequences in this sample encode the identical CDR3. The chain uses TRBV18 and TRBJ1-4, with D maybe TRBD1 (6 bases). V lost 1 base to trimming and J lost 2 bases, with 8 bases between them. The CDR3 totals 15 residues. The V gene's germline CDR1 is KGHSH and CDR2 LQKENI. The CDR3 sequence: CASSPLQGTNEKLFF. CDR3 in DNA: TGTGCCAGCTCACCACTGCAGGGGACTAATGAAAAACTGTTTTTT. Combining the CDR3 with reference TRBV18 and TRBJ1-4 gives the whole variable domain NAGVMQNPRHLVRRRGQEARLRCSPMKGHSHVYWYRQLPEEGLKFMVYLQKENIIDESGMPKERFSAEFPKEGPSILRIQQVVRGDSAAYFCASSPLQGTNEKLFFGSGTQLSVL.

CDR3 region: CASRRASGGTNYGYTF. DNA of the CDR3: TGTGCCAGCAGACGGGCTTCAGGAGGTACAAACTATGGCTACACCTTC. The V call is TRBV7-2, the J call TRBJ1-2, with D unclear. The CDR3 runs to 16 residues. Germline assignment: CDR1 SGHTA and CDR2 FQGNSA. Trimming removed 6 bases at V and 2 bases at J, with 19 bases between.

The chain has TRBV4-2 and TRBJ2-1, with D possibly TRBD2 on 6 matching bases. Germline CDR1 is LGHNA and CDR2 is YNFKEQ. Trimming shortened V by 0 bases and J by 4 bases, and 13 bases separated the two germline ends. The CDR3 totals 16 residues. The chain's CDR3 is CASSQDYGRGYNEQFF. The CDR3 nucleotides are TGTGCCAGCAGCCAAGACTACGGGAGAGGGTACAATGAGCAGTTCTTC.

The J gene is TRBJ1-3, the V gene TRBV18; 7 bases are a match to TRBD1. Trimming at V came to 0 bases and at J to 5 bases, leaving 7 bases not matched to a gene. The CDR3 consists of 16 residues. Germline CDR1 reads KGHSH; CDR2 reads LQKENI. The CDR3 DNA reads TGTGCCAGCTCACCACCGACGAACAGGGGACGAAACACCATATATTTT. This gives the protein CASSPPTNRGRNTIYF.

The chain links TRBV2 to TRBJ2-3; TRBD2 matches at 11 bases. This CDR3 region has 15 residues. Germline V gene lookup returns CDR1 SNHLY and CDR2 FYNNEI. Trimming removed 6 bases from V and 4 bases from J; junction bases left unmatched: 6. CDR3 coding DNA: TGTGCCAGCAGACTAGCGGGAGCCCCCGCAGATACGCAGTATTTT. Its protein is CASRLAGAPADTQYF.

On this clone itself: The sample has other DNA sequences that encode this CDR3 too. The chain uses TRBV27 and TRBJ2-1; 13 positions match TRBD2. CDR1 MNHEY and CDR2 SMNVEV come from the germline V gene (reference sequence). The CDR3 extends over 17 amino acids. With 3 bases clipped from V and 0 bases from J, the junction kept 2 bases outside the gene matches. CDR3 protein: CASSFRLAGGSYNEQFF. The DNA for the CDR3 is TGTGCCAGCAGTTTCCGACTAGCGGGAGGCTCCTACAATGAGCAGTTCTTC.

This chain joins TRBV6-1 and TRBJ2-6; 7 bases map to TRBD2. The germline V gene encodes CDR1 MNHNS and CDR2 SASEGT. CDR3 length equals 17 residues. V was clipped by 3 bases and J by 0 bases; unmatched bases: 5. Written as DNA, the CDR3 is TGTGCCAGCAGTGACCTGGGCGGGAGCTCTGGGGCCAACGTCCTGACTTTC. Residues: CASSDLGGSSGANVLTF.

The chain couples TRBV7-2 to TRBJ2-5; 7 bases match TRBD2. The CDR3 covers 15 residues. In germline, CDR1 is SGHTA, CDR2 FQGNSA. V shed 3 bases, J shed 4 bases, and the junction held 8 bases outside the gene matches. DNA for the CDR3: TGTGCCAGCAGCTTGACTAGCTGGGGGTCAGAGACCCAGTACTTC. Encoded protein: CASSLTSWGSETQYF. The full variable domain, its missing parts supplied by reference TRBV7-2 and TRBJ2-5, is GAGVSQSPSNKVTEKGKDVELRCDPISGHTALYWYRQSLGQGLEFLIYFQGNSAPDKSGLPSDRFSAERTGGSVSTLTIQRTQQEDSAVYLCASSLTSWGSETQYFGPGTRLLVL.

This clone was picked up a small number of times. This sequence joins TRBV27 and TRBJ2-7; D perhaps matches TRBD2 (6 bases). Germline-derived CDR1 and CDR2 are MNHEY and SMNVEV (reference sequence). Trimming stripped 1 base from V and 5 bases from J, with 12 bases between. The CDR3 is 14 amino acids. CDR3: CASSLFSGSHEQYF. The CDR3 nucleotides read TGTGCCAGCAGTTTATTCTCCGGGAGCCACGAGCAGTACTTC.

CDR3 nucleotides: TGTGCCAGCAGCCTCGAAGGGGGAAGAGCCTCTGGGGCCAACGTCCTGACTTTC. It is translated as CASSLEGGRASGANVLTF. The chain couples TRBV3-1 (or the pseudogene TRBV3-2) to TRBJ2-6; D is possibly TRBD1 (6 bases). Germline V gene lookup returns CDR1 LGHDT and CDR2 YNNKEL (reference sequence). The CDR3 runs 18 residues. The V end was cut by 4 bases, the J end by 0 bases, with 16 bases between.

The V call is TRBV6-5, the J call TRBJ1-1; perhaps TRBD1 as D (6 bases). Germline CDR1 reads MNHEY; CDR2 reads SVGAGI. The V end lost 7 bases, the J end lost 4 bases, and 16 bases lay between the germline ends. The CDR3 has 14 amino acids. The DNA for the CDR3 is TGTGCCAGCACCCCTGGGGGGGCTGTCACTGAAGCTTTCTTT. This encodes CASTPGGAVTEAFF.

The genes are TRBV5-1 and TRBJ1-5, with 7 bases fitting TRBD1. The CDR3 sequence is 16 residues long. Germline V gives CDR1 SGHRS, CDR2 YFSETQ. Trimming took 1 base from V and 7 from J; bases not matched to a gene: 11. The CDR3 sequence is CASSLSPGQAKQPQHF. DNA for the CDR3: TGCGCCAGCAGCTTGAGCCCTGGACAGGCGAAACAGCCCCAGCATTTT.

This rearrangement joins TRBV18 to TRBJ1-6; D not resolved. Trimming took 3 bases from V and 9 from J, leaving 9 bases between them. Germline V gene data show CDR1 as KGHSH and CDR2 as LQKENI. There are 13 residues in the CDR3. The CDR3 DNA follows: TGTGCCAGCTCACCGTCCGGTATTTCACCCCTCCACTTT. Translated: CASSPSGISPLHF.

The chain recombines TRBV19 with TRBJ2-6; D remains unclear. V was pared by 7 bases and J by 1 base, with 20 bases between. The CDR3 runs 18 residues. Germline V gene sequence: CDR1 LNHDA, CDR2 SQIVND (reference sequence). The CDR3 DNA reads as TGTGCCAGTAAATCCCGGGTTTTTGGGTGGTCTGGGGCCAACGTCCTGACTTTC. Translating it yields CASKSRVFGWSGANVLTF.

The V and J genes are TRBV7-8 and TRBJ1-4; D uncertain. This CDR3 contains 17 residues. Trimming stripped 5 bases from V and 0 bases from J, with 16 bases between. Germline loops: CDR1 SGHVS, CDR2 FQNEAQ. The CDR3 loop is CASSPTEADATNEKLFF. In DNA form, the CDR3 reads TGTGCCAGCAGCCCTACTGAGGCAGACGCAACTAATGAAAAACTGTTTTTT.

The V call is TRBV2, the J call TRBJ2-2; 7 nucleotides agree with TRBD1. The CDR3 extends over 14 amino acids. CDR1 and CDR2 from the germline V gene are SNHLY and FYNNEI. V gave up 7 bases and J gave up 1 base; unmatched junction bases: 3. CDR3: CASTGTENTGELFF. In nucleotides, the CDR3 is TGTGCCAGCACCGGGACAGAGAACACCGGGGAGCTGTTTTTT.

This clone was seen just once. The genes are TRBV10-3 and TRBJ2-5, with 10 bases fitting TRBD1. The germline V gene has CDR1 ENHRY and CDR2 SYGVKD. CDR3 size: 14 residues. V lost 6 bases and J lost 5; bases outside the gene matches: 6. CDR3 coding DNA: TGTGCCATCAGACCGGACAGGGGGATGGAGACCCAGTACTTC. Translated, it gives CAIRPDRGMETQYF.

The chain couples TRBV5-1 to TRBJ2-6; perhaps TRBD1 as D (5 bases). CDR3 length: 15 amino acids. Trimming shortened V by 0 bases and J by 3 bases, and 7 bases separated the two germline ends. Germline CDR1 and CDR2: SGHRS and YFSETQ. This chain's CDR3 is CASSLGGHGANVLTF. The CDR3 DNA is TGCGCCAGCAGCTTGGGTGGACATGGGGCCAACGTCCTGACTTTC.

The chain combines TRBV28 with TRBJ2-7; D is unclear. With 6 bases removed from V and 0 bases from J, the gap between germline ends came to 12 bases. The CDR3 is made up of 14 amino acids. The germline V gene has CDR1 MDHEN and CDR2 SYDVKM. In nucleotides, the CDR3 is TGTGCCAGCAGCGCCCCGCGGAGCTCCTACGAGCAGTACTTC. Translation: CASSAPRSSYEQYF. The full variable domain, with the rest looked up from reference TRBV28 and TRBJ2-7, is DVKVTQSSRYLVKRTGEKVFLECVQDMDHENMFWYRQDPGLGLRLIYFSYDVKMKEKGDIPEGYSVSREKKERFSLILESASTNQTSMYLCASSAPRSSYEQYFGPGTRLTVT.

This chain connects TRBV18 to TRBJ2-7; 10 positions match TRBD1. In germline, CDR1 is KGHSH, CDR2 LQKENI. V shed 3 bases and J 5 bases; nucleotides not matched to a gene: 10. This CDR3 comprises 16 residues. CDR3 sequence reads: CASSPGQGLVADEQYF. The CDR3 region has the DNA TGTGCCAGCTCACCGGGACAGGGGTTGGTAGCGGACGAGCAGTACTTC.

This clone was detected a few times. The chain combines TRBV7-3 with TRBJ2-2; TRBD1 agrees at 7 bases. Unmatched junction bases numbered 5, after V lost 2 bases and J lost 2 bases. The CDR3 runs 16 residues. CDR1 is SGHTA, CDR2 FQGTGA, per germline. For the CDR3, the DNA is TGTGCCAGCAGCTTATTCTCAGGGGGAAACACCGGGGAGCTGTTTTTT. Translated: CASSLFSGGNTGELFF.

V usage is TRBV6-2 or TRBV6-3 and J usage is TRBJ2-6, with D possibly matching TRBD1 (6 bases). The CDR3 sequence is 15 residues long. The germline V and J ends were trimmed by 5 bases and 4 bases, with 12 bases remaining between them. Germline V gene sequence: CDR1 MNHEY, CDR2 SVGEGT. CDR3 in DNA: TGTGCCAGCAGTCCCCAGGGGCGGGGGGCCAACGTCCTGACTTTC. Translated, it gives CASSPQGRGANVLTF.

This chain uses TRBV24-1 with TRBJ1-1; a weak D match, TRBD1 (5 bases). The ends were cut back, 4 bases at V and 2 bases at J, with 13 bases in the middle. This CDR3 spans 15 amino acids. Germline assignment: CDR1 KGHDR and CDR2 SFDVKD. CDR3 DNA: TGTGCCACCAGTGACCCCGGGCAGGGTAACACTGAAGCTTTCTTT. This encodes CATSDPGQGNTEAFF.

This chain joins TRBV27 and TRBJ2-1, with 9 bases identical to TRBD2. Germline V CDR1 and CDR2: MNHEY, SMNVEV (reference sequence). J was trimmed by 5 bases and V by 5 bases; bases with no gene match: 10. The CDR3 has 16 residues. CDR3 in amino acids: CASSGWREGPHNEQFF. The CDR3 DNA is TGTGCCAGCAGTGGCTGGCGGGAGGGGCCCCACAATGAGCAGTTCTTC.

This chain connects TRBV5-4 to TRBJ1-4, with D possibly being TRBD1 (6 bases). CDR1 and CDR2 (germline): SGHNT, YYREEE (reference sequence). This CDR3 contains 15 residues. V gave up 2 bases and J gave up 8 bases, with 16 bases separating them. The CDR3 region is CASSLGTGHPEKLFF. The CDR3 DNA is TGTGCCAGCAGCTTAGGAACGGGACACCCAGAAAAACTGTTTTTT.

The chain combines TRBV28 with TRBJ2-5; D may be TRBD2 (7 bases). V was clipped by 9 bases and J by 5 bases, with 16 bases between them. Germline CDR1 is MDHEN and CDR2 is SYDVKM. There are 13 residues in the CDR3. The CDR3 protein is CASFKGGVETQYF. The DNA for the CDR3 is TGTGCCAGTTTTAAGGGGGGGGTTGAGACCCAGTACTTC. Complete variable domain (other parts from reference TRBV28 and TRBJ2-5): DVKVTQSSRYLVKRTGEKVFLECVQDMDHENMFWYRQDPGLGLRLIYFSYDVKMKEKGDIPEGYSVSREKKERFSLILESASTNQTSMYLCASFKGGVETQYFGPGTRLLVL.